The 26 T cell receptor beta chains in this list originate from one sample, sequenced in a study of blood T cell repertoires in COVID-19. The method was immunoSEQ multiplex PCR; TCRdb's version includes in-frame clones alone and lacks a portion of them. The sample shows some 120,000 clones, 55% to 70% of them seen only once. Material for sequencing was peripheral blood. These TCRs come from a woman aged 70-85 years with acute or convalescent COVID-19.

This chain links TRBV19 with TRBJ2-6, with TRBD1 matching 9 bases. The CDR3 has 20 residues. Germline CDR1 and CDR2: LNHDA and SQIVND (reference sequence). Losses at the gene ends were 7 bases for V and 0 bases for J; bases not matched to a gene: 16. Here the CDR3 reads CASTKRGPGQGNSGANVLTF. The CDR3 DNA sequence: TGTGCCAGTACCAAACGAGGACCGGGACAGGGAAACTCTGGGGCCAACGTCCTGACTTTC.

This sequence joins TRBV19 and TRBJ2-7; D possibly corresponds to TRBD2 (6 bases). Germline CDR1 and CDR2: LNHDA and SQIVND (reference sequence). The CDR3 totals 11 residues. The V end was cut by 8 bases, the J end by 3 bases, with 8 bases between. The CDR3 nucleotides read TGTGCCAGTCAGGGAGGCTACGAGCAGTACTTC. Translating gives CASQGGYEQYF.

The rearrangement joins TRBV18 to TRBJ1-6; D gene unclear. Trimming pared 3 bases from V and 5 bases from J, leaving 5 bases between. The CDR3 covers 13 residues. Germline values: CDR1 KGHSH, CDR2 LQKENI. CDR3 protein: CASSPGHNSPLHF. DNA of the CDR3: TGTGCCAGCTCACCGGGCCATAATTCACCCCTCCACTTT.

This rearrangement joins TRBV5-1 to TRBJ2-7; TRBD2 agrees at 9 bases. With V trimmed by 2 bases and J by 0 bases, 3 bases remained unmatched. CDR3 size: 15 residues. Germline V gene data show CDR1 as SGHRS and CDR2 as YFSETQ. The CDR3 sequence is CASSFRGGDSYEQYF. DNA of the CDR3: TGCGCCAGCAGCTTCCGCGGGGGGGACTCCTACGAGCAGTACTTC.

The chain joins TRBV6-5 to TRBJ2-2; D is ambiguous. There are 14 residues in the CDR3. Germline CDR1 reads MNHEY; CDR2 reads SVGAGI. Trimming cost V 7 bases and J 0 bases, with 9 bases left between them. CDR3 protein: CASMRKPNTGELFF. CDR3 sequence (DNA): TGTGCCAGCATGAGGAAACCGAACACCGGGGAGCTGTTTTTT.

This rearrangement joins TRBV28 to TRBJ1-5, with TRBD1 matching 9 bases. CDR1 and CDR2 from the germline V gene are MDHEN and SYDVKM. The CDR3 sequence is 16 residues long. Germline trimming cut 7 bases from V and 5 bases from J; bases unmatched to any gene: 12. CDR3 nucleotide sequence: TGTGCCAGCACTGCTAGGGGACAGGGAATGCATCAGCCCCAGCATTTT. Protein: CASTARGQGMHQPQHF.

This chain joins TRBV6-5 and TRBJ2-3, with 8 bases lining up with TRBD2. Germline CDR1 is MNHEY and CDR2 is SVGAGI. J lost 1 base, V lost 8 bases, and 5 bases had no gene match. The CDR3 spans 14 residues. The CDR3 loop reads CASGKLAGTDTQYF. The CDR3 coding sequence is TGTGCCAGCGGGAAACTAGCGGGCACAGATACGCAGTATTTT.

The chain links TRBV24-1 to TRBJ2-7; weak D call: TRBD1 (6 bases). CDR1 KGHDR and CDR2 SFDVKD come from the germline V gene. V was pared by 3 bases and J by 4 bases, with 15 bases between. The CDR3 totals 15 residues. This CDR3 is CATSDNRARGYEQYF. Here the CDR3 DNA reads TGTGCCACCAGTGATAACAGGGCACGTGGTTACGAGCAGTACTTC.

In its sample, this clone was seen a few times. V usage is TRBV5-4 and J usage is TRBJ1-1; 8 bases fit TRBD1. This CDR3 region has 14 residues. Trimming removed 3 bases from V and 1 base from J; junction bases left unmatched: 2. The germline CDR1 and CDR2 sequences are SGHNT and YYREEE (reference sequence). Here the CDR3 DNA reads TGTGCCAGCAGCTCCGACAGGGGGAACACTGAAGCTTTCTTT. Amino acids: CASSSDRGNTEAFF.

This clone has more than one count but fewer than ten. This chain uses TRBV19 with TRBJ1-1, with TRBD1 matching 9 bases. The CDR3 spans 14 residues. Germline CDR1 reads LNHDA; CDR2 reads SQIVND (reference sequence). The V segment lost 6 bases and the J segment 0 bases; nucleotides outside the gene matches: 2. CDR3 in DNA: TGTGCCAGTAGGGGACAGGGAATGAACACTGAAGCTTTCTTT. Residues: CASRGQGMNTEAFF.

This rearrangement joins TRBV29-1 to TRBJ2-7; TRBD2 aligns across 11 bases. V lost 4 bases, J lost 2 bases, and 13 bases stayed unmatched. The CDR3 covers 17 residues. Germline-derived CDR1 and CDR2 are SQVTM and ANQGSEA. The CDR3 loop reads CSVAASFGLAGAYEQYF. The CDR3 DNA sequence: TGCAGCGTTGCGGCTTCCTTCGGACTAGCGGGTGCCTACGAGCAGTACTTC.

This clone was detected only a few times. The rearrangement uses TRBV5-4 and TRBJ2-5; tentative D call: TRBD1 (5 bases). The CDR3 length is 15 residues. V lost 5 bases to trimming and J lost 2 bases, with 16 bases between them. Germline V gives CDR1 SGHNT, CDR2 YYREEE (reference sequence). CDR3 bases: TGTGCCAGCAGGCAGGGCAACGGTCGTCAAGAGACCCAGTACTTC. This gives the protein CASRQGNGRQETQYF. Full variable domain (remainder filled in from reference TRBV5-4 and TRBJ2-5): ETGVTQSPTHLIKTRGQQVTLRCSSQSGHNTVSWYQQALGQGPQFIFQYYREEENGRGNFPPRFSGLQFPNYSSELNVNALELDDSALYLCASRQGNGRQETQYFGPGTRLLVL.

V and J are TRBV9 and TRBJ2-5, with 8 nucleotides matching TRBD2. Germline CDR1 SGDLS, CDR2 YYNGEE. J was trimmed by 2 bases and V by 4 bases; bases with no gene match: 10. There are 16 residues in the CDR3. Here the CDR3 DNA reads TGTGCCAGCAGCCTATGGGGCGGGGGGAAACAAGAGACCCAGTACTTC. Amino acid sequence: CASSLWGGGKQETQYF.

This clone occurred once. This chain links TRBV6-2 or TRBV6-3 with TRBJ1-1, with 9 bases that match TRBD1. After removal of 2 bases from V and 1 base from J, the junction contained 2 bases not matched to a gene. The V gene's germline CDR1 is MNHEY and CDR2 SVGEGT. The CDR3 totals 15 residues. The CDR3 protein is CASSYGQGKNTEAFF. CDR3 DNA sequence: TGTGCCAGCAGTTACGGACAGGGGAAGAACACTGAAGCTTTCTTT.

CDR3 bases: TGTGCCAGCAGTGAACCGGAGCGGGGGGGAATCCAAGAGACCCAGTACTTC. This codes for CASSEPERGGIQETQYF. J is TRBJ2-5 and V is TRBV25-1; the match to TRBD2 covers 10 bases. CDR3 length: 17 residues. V was clipped by 2 bases and J by 1 base; unmatched bases: 7. Germline V lookup: CDR1 MGHDK, CDR2 SYGVNS.

Worth noting for this clone: This same CDR3 is encoded by further DNA sequences in the sample. This sequence joins TRBV27 and TRBJ1-2; D perhaps matches TRBD1 (6 bases). The CDR3 is 13 amino acids. V dropped 0 bases and J dropped 8 bases, with 10 bases sitting between them. Germline V gene sequence: CDR1 MNHEY, CDR2 SMNVEV (reference sequence). CDR3 sequence (DNA): TGTGCCAGCAGTTTATCAGGGGGTTCCGGCTACACCTTC. It codes for CASSLSGGSGYTF.

The chain carries TRBV7-2 and TRBJ2-2, with 10 bases matching TRBD2. Per germline, CDR1 SGHTA and CDR2 FQGNSA. The junction had 8 bases not matched to a gene; V was cut back by 6 bases and J by 4 bases. The CDR3 has 16 amino acids. The CDR3 bases are TGTGCCAGCAGTTCAACTAGCGGGATGAGCACCGGGGAGCTGTTTTTT. Its protein is CASSSTSGMSTGELFF.

The chain joins TRBV9 to TRBJ1-2; D unclear. Germline CDR1 is SGDLS and CDR2 is YYNGEE. CDR3 length equals 13 residues. Trimming shortened V by 3 bases and J by 6 bases, and 12 bases separated the two germline ends. Here the CDR3 DNA reads TGTGCCAGCAGCGACAGAACAGTTGATGGCTACACCTTC. As protein: CASSDRTVDGYTF.

In its sample, this clone was seen a few times. The CDR3 sequence is CASSRSGSNFYEQYF. The CDR3 bases are TGTGCCAGCAGCCGGTCAGGTTCGAACTTCTACGAGCAGTACTTC. The chain carries TRBV14 and TRBJ2-7; D is ambiguous. The CDR3 totals 15 residues. CDR1 and CDR2 (germline): SGHDN, FVKESK. V was pared by 4 bases and J by 3 bases, with 16 bases between.

The CDR3: CASRQTGEYEQYF. The CDR3 nucleotides are TGTGCCAGCAGGCAGACAGGGGAGTACGAGCAGTACTTC. The chain employs TRBV2 and TRBJ2-7; 8 bases line up with TRBD1. The J segment lost 4 bases and the V segment lost 6 bases, leaving 5 bases of the junction unmatched. The CDR3 length is 13 residues. Germline CDR1 is SNHLY and CDR2 is FYNNEI.

Within the sample, this clone is medium-sized. The J gene is TRBJ1-2, the V gene TRBV27; 10 bases match TRBD1. CDR1 is MNHEY, CDR2 SMNVEV, per germline (reference sequence). After removal of 5 bases from V and 12 bases from J, the junction contained 12 bases not matched to a gene. The CDR3 is made up of 14 amino acids. The DNA for the CDR3 is TGTGCCAGCAGTCCTGACGGGACAGGGGTATTGCACACCTTC. It encodes CASSPDGTGVLHTF.

This chain links TRBV7-9 with TRBJ2-2, with a possible D match to TRBD1 (5 bases). V was trimmed by 3 bases and J by 7 bases, leaving 15 bases between them. This CDR3 spans 15 amino acids. Per the germline V gene, CDR1 is SEHNR and CDR2 is FQNEAQ (reference sequence). CDR3 in DNA: TGTGCCAGCAGCTTGGGGCACACCTCAGACGGGGAGCTGTTTTTT. It specifies CASSLGHTSDGELFF. The full variable domain, completed using reference TRBV7-9 and TRBJ2-2, is DTGVSQNPRHKITKRGQNVTFRCDPISEHNRLYWYRQTLGQGPEFLTYFQNEAQLEKSRLLSDRFSAERPKGSFSTLEIQRTEQGDSAMYLCASSLGHTSDGELFFGEGSRLTVL.

The rearrangement joins TRBV5-1 to TRBJ1-2, with a possible D match to TRBD1 (5 bases). Trimming removed 3 bases from V and 10 bases from J, with 13 bases in between. From germline, CDR1 is SGHRS and CDR2 YFSETQ. CDR3 length: 12 amino acids. The CDR3 protein is CASSSRSGDYTF. The CDR3 DNA reads TGCGCCAGCAGCTCAAGGTCGGGGGACTACACCTTC.

The CDR3 bases are TGTGCCAGCAGCTTAGATCCGACCGGGGAGCAGTTCTTC. It encodes CASSLDPTGEQFF. The chain is built from TRBV11-3 and TRBJ2-1; D uncertain. Between the trimmed V and J ends, which lost 0 bases and 10 bases, there was a span of 10 bases. This CDR3 has 13 residues. Looked up from germline, CDR1 is SGHNT and CDR2 is YENEEA. Full variable domain (outside the CDR3, taken from reference TRBV11-3 and TRBJ2-1): EAGVVQSPRYKIIEKKQPVAFWCNPISGHNTLYWYLQNLGQGPELLIRYENEEAVDDSQLPKDRFSAERLKGVDSTLKIQPAELGDSAVYLCASSLDPTGEQFFGPGTRLTVL.

This clone was observed at least ten times. The chain links TRBV21-1 to TRBJ2-7; the table's D call, TRBD1, was not checked against the DNA. TRBV21-1 is a documented pseudogene. The CDR3 runs to 13 residues. Here the CDR3 DNA reads TGTGCCAGCAGCAGCGACCCCAGGCACGAGCAGTACTTC. It yields the protein CASSSDPRHEQYF.

The chain uses TRBV28 and TRBJ2-1; 8 bases fit TRBD1. CDR1 and CDR2 from the germline V gene are MDHEN and SYDVKM. The CDR3 has 15 amino acids. J gave up 5 bases and V 5 bases, and 8 bases lay outside the gene matches. The CDR3 loop reads CASSGQGAVDNEQFF. CDR3 sequence (DNA): TGTGCCAGCAGTGGTCAGGGGGCGGTGGACAATGAGCAGTTCTTC.